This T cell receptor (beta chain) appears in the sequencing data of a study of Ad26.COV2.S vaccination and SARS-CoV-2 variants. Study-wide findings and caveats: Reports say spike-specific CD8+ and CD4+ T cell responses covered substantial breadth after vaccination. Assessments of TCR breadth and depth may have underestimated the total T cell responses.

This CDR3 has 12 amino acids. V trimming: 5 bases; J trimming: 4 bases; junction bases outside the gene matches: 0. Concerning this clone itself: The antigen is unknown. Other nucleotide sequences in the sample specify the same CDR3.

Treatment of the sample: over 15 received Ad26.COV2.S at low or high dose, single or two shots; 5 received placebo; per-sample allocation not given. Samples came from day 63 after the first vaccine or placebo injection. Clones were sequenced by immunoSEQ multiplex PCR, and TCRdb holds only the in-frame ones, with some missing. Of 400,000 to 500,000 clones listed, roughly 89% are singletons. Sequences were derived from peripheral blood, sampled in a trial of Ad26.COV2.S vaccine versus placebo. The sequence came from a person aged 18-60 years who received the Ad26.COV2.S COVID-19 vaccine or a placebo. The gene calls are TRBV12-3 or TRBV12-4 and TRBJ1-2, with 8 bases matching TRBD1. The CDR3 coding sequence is TGTGCCAGCAGTGGACAGGGCTATGGCTACACCTTC. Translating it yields CASSGQGYGYTF.